These T cell receptor beta chains were read from a single sample in a study of cytomegalovirus exposure and HLA in healthy donors. Profiling relied on immunoSEQ multiplex PCR, and the TCRdb table lists in-frame clones only, not all of them. The data show 75,000 to 95,000 clones, with around three fifths seen just once and approximately 21% held by the top ten. Sequencing was performed on PBMCs. The receptors stem from a woman aged 50 to 60 in good health and CMV-seropositive. The CDR3 runs from the conserved cysteine through the conserved F or W. A D gene is named only where the DNA matches it firmly. Expanded clones get a size class; other rows say once, few or many, or leave the size out.

d_gene,abundance,v_gene,j_gene,CDR3aa,CDR3nt
TRBD2,NA,TRBV2,TRBJ2-3,CASSEALAGGADTQYF,TGTGCCAGCAGTGAAGCGCTAGCGGGGGGGGCAGATACGCAGTATTTT
TRBD2,NA,TRBV18,TRBJ2-1,CASSPGLGIGEQFF,TGTGCCAGCTCACCGGGACTAGGGATTGGGGAGCAGTTCTTC
NA,NA,TRBV5-1,TRBJ1-1,CASSLGGAGEAFF,TGCGCCAGCAGCTTGGGAGGAGCGGGCGAAGCTTTCTTT
NA,few,TRBV19,TRBJ1-1,CASSIVASNTEAFF,TGTGCCAGTAGTATAGTAGCGTCGAACACTGAAGCTTTCTTT
NA,few,TRBV7-9,TRBJ2-1,CASSLEGRGRYNEQFF,TGTGCCAGCAGCTTAGAAGGGCGGGGCCGCTACAATGAGCAGTTCTTC
TRBD2,NA,TRBV2,TRBJ2-3,CASSELAGGGDTQYF,TGTGCCAGCAGTGAACTAGCGGGGGGTGGGGATACGCAGTATTTT
TRBD1,NA,TRBV28,TRBJ1-2,CASSLPSDRGGYTF,TGTGCCAGCAGCCTACCTTCGGACAGGGGTGGCTACACCTTC
TRBD1,few,TRBV6-6,TRBJ1-2,CASSYPTGGNYGYTF,TGTGCCAGCAGTTATCCGACAGGGGGGAACTATGGCTACACCTTC
TRBD2,few,TRBV5-1,TRBJ2-7,CASSPGRDSYEQYF,TGCGCCAGCAGCCCGGGGAGGGACTCCTACGAGCAGTACTTC
TRBD1,few,TRBV6-1,TRBJ1-5,CASSENPGTGGNQPQHF,TGTGCCAGCAGTGAAAATCCCGGGACAGGGGGTAATCAGCCCCAGCATTTT
NA,NA,TRBV5-6,TRBJ1-2,CASSTRRTTGGYTF,TGTGCCAGCAGCACCCGAAGGACCACAGGTGGCTACACCTTC
NA,few,TRBV30,TRBJ1-5,CAWSLNSNQPQHF,TGTGCCTGGAGTCTAAATAGCAATCAGCCCCAGCATTTT
TRBD1,few,TRBV2,TRBJ1-1,CASKDRTPEAFF,TGTGCCAGCAAGGACAGGACCCCTGAAGCTTTCTTT
NA,NA,TRBV4-3,TRBJ1-1,CASSQLVQGENTEAFF,TGCGCCAGCAGCCAATTAGTTCAGGGCGAGAACACTGAAGCTTTCTTT
NA,NA,TRBV5-1,TRBJ1-1,CASSLDPGENTEAFF,TGCGCCAGCAGCTTGGATCCAGGGGAGAACACTGAAGCTTTCTTT
NA,NA,TRBV5-1,TRBJ2-6,CASSSTAANSGANVLTF,TGCGCCAGCAGCTCCACCGCCGCTAACTCTGGGGCCAACGTCCTGACTTTC
NA,few,TRBV13,TRBJ2-7,CASSYSGSDEQYF,TGTGCCAGCAGTTACTCTGGGAGCGACGAGCAGTACTTC
TRBD1,NA,TRBV28,TRBJ1-5,CASSFGTGAQPQHF,TGTGCCAGCAGCTTCGGGACAGGGGCTCAGCCCCAGCATTTT
NA,few,TRBV30,TRBJ1-2,CAWSVGRGAGGYTF,TGTGCCTGGAGTGTAGGGCGGGGCGCAGGAGGCTACACCTTC
NA,few,TRBV28,TRBJ1-4,CASTEGSISRKLFF,TGTGCCAGCACCGAGGGCTCCATATCTCGGAAACTGTTTTTT
TRBD1,once,TRBV19,TRBJ1-1,CASSLRTGYTPEAFF,TGTGCCAGTAGTCTCAGGACAGGGTATACCCCTGAAGCTTTCTTT
TRBD2,NA,TRBV30,TRBJ2-1,CASAGGLSYNEQFF,TGTGCCTCCGCGGGGGGGCTATCCTACAATGAGCAGTTCTTC
TRBD2,NA,TRBV4-2,TRBJ2-1,CASSQDPSGGSNEQFF,TGTGCCAGCAGCCAAGATCCGAGCGGGGGATCCAATGAGCAGTTCTTC
NA,NA,TRBV29-1,TRBJ1-1,CSAKQVNTEAFF,TGCAGCGCCAAACAAGTGAACACTGAAGCTTTCTTT
TRBD2,NA,TRBV15,TRBJ2-5,CATSRTSGEGETQYF,TGTGCCACCAGCAGAACTAGCGGGGAGGGAGAGACCCAGTACTTC
TRBD1,NA,TRBV7-2,TRBJ1-2,CASSWDSYGYTF,TGTGCCAGCAGCTGGGACAGCTATGGCTACACCTTC
TRBD1,NA,TRBV7-9,TRBJ1-1,CASSLVGQLNTEAFF,TGTGCCAGCAGCTTAGTGGGACAGTTGAACACTGAAGCTTTCTTT
NA,NA,TRBV6-5,TRBJ1-1,CASMGGVDTEAFF,TGTGCCAGTATGGGGGGAGTCGACACTGAAGCTTTCTTT
TRBD1,NA,TRBV7-8,TRBJ1-2,CASSSTGGFYGYTF,TGTGCCAGCAGCTCGACAGGGGGCTTCTATGGCTACACCTTC
TRBD1,few,TRBV27,TRBJ2-3,CASSLSRGLDTQYF,TGTGCCAGCAGTTTATCCAGGGGGTTGGATACGCAGTATTTT
TRBD2,NA,TRBV4-3,TRBJ2-3,CASSQLKAGDTDTQYF,TGCGCCAGCAGCCAATTAAAAGCGGGGGACACAGATACGCAGTATTTT
NA,NA,TRBV7-2,TRBJ2-5,CASSLTGGDQTQYF,TGTGCCAGCAGCTTAACAGGGGGGGATCAGACCCAGTACTTC
TRBD1,NA,TRBV5-1,TRBJ1-6,CASSPDRSNSPLHF,TGCGCCAGCAGCCCGGACAGGAGTAATTCACCCCTCCACTTT
NA,few,TRBV2,TRBJ1-1,CASSVESNTEAFF,TGTGCCAGCAGTGTCGAGTCGAACACTGAAGCTTTCTTT
NA,NA,TRBV19,TRBJ1-1,CASSIGREASTEAFF,TGTGCCAGTAGTATAGGTCGGGAAGCGAGCACTGAAGCTTTCTTT
NA,NA,TRBV5-8,TRBJ2-5,CASRESWNMGRETQYF,TGTGCCAGCAGAGAGAGTTGGAATATGGGCCGAGAGACCCAGTACTTC
TRBD2,NA,TRBV2,TRBJ2-2,CASGPSGPNTGELFF,TGTGCCAGCGGCCCTAGCGGACCGAACACCGGGGAGCTGTTTTTT
TRBD1,few,TRBV30,TRBJ1-1,CAWSSLQGAGTEAFF,TGTGCCTGGAGCTCTCTACAGGGGGCTGGCACTGAAGCTTTCTTT
NA,NA,TRBV10-2,TRBJ1-1,CASSPAAGEAFF,TGCGCCAGCAGTCCCGCGGCCGGTGAAGCTTTCTTT
NA,NA,TRBV19,TRBJ2-4,CASSIRNIQYF,TGTGCCAGTAGTATACGAAACATTCAGTACTTC
NA,NA,TRBV6-5,TRBJ1-1,CASSWQKNTEAFF,TGTGCCAGCAGTTGGCAAAAGAACACTGAAGCTTTCTTT